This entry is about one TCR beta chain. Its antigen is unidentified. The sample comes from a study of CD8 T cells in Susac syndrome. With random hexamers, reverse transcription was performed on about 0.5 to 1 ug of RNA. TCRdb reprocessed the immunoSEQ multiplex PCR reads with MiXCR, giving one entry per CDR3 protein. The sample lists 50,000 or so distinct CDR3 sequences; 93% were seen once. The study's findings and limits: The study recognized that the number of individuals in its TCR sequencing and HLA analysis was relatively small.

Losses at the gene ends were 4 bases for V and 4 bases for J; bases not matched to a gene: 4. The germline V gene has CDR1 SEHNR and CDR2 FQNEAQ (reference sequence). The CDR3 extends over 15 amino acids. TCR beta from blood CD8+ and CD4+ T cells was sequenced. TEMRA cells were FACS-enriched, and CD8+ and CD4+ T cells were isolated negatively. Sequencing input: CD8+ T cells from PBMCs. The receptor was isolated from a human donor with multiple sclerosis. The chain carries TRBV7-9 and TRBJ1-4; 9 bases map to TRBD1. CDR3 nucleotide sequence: TGTGCCAGCAGCTCCCGACAGGGGGTTAATGAAAAACTGTTTTTT. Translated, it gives CASSSRQGVNEKLFF.